What follows is one T cell receptor (beta chain) and its context. The data are from a study of blood T cell repertoires in COVID-19. Study-wide background: The origin of the acute and convalescent COVID-19 samples was the United States, Italy and Spain.

Some clones are missing from TCRdb's copy, which holds only in-frame ones; the method was immunoSEQ multiplex PCR. The sample consists of around 300,000 clones, 75% to 90% of them appearing once. The CDR3 loop spans 16 amino acids. The V and J ends lost 4 bases and 3 bases, in that order; junction bases with no gene match: 8. Germline CDR1 LNHDA, CDR2 SQIVND (reference sequence). The V call is TRBV19, the J call TRBJ2-5; TRBD2 aligns across 10 bases. The clonotype was recovered from a woman under 30 who had recovered from COVID-19. Input material: PBMCs or T cells enriched from blood (not recorded which). The CDR3 here is CASSTWTSGGEETQYF. In DNA, the CDR3 is TGTGCCAGTAGTACCTGGACCAGCGGGGGGGAAGAGACCCAGTACTTC.